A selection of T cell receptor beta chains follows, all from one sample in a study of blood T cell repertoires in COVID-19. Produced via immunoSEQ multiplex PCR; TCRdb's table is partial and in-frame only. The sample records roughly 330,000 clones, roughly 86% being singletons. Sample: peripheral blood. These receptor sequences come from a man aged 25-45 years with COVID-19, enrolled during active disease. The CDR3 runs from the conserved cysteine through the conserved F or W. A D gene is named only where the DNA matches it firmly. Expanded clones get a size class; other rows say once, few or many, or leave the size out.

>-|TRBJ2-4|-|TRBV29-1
CSVDGTEGRAKNIQYF
TGCAGCGTTGATGGCACGGAGGGACGGGCCAAAAACATTCAGTACTTC
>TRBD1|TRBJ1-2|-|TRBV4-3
CASSQELGGVTGYTF
TGCGCCAGCAGCCAAGAGTTAGGGGGCGTCACTGGCTACACCTTC
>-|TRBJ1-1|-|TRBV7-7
CASSRTKNTEAFF
TGTGCCAGCAGTCGTACAAAGAACACTGAAGCTTTCTTT
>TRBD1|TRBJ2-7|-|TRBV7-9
CASSHPDRGRDYEQYF
TGTGCCAGCAGCCACCCGGACAGGGGGCGCGATTACGAGCAGTACTTC
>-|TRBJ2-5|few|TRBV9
CASSRQVQETQYF
TGTGCCAGCTCACGCCAGGTCCAAGAGACCCAGTACTTC
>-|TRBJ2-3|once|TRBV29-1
CSVLGSAMDTQYF
TGCAGCGTTCTAGGTAGCGCCATGGATACGCAGTATTTT
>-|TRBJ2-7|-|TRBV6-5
CATRGTYEQYF
TGTGCCACCCGAGGGACCTACGAGCAGTACTTC
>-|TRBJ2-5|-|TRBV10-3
CATENRAEETQYF
TGTGCCACCGAGAACAGGGCTGAAGAGACCCAGTACTTC
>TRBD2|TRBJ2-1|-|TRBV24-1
CATSGVAGGREQFF
TGTGCCACCAGTGGGGTAGCGGGAGGGCGGGAGCAGTTCTTC
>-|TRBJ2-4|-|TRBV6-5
CASEWTGRDIQYF
TGTGCCAGCGAGTGGACAGGGAGGGACATTCAGTACTTC
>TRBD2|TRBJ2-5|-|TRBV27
CASSSRLAGGETQYF
TGTGCCAGCAGTTCGAGACTAGCGGGAGGAGAGACCCAGTACTTC
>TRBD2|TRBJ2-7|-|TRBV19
CASSPTGGGGAYEQYF
TGTGCCAGTAGTCCCACCGGAGGCGGGGGGGCCTACGAGCAGTACTTC
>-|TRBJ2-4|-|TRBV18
CASSPAGGLAKNIQYF
TGTGCCAGCTCACCAGCTGGCGGACTAGCCAAAAACATTCAGTACTTC
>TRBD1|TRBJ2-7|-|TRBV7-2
CASSLHRGRYEQYF
TGTGCCAGCAGCTTACACAGGGGGAGGTACGAGCAGTACTTC
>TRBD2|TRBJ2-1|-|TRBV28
CASSYGGLAGDNEQFF
TGTGCCAGCAGTTACGGGGGACTAGCGGGAGATAATGAGCAGTTCTTC